These 5 T cell receptor beta chains came from one sample sequenced in a study of T cells in Graves' hyperthyroidism and ophthalmopathy. RNA transcripts gave rise to amplified TCR beta CDR3 regions. TCR CDR3 underwent first-round RT-PCR with the HTBI primer set. TCRdb reanalysed the multiplex PCR reads using MiXCR and keeps one entry per CDR3 protein. The table includes more than 150,000 distinct CDR3 sequences, approximately 17% detected once. The specimen sequenced was blood. These receptors originate from a woman in her forties or fifties with Graves' hyperthyroidism.

V usage is TRBV5-4 and J usage is TRBJ1-2; D is possibly TRBD1 (5 bases). The CDR3 is made up of 13 amino acids. CDR1 is SGHNT and CDR2 is YYREEE in the germline V gene (reference sequence). Trimming stripped 2 bases from V and 2 bases from J, with 7 bases between. As DNA, the CDR3 is TGTGCCAGCAGCTTTGAGGGGAACTATGGCTACACCTTC. Translating it yields CASSFEGNYGYTF.

The chain is built from TRBV5-1 and TRBJ1-1, with D maybe TRBD1 (6 bases). V gave up 6 bases and J gave up 1 base, with 13 bases separating them. Per germline, CDR1 SGHRS and CDR2 YFSETQ. The CDR3 is made up of 14 amino acids. CDR3 sequence reads: CASKGGRSNTEAFF. As DNA, the CDR3 is TGCGCCAGCAAGGGGGGCAGGTCGAACACTGAAGCTTTCTTT.

This chain connects TRBV12-3 or TRBV12-4 to TRBJ1-1; TRBD1 might be the D (5 bases). V shed 8 bases and J shed 0 bases, with 16 bases lying between them. CDR3 length equals 15 residues. DNA for the CDR3: TGTGCCAGCTCACCAAGGGACCAAATGAACACTGAAGCTTTCTTT. This encodes CASSPRDQMNTEAFF.

At least ten counts were recorded for this clonotype. The chain uses TRBV11-2 and TRBJ2-3; the match to TRBD2 covers 14 bases. The CDR3 loop spans 16 amino acids. The V segment lost 3 bases and the J segment 4 bases; nucleotides outside the gene matches: 3. The V gene's germline CDR1 is SGHAT and CDR2 FQNNGV. The CDR3 DNA reads TGTGCCAGCAGCTTGGGACTAGCGGGGGTCTCAGATACGCAGTATTTT. Amino acids: CASSLGLAGVSDTQYF.

This clonotype was seen more than once but under ten times. The genes are TRBV5-1 and TRBJ1-4, with D possibly matching TRBD1 (5 bases). Germline-derived CDR1 and CDR2 are SGHRS and YFSETQ. CDR3 length: 14 residues. Trimming left V 1 base short and J 6 bases short, with 10 bases between. This chain's CDR3 is CASSLRGRDEKLFF. CDR3 in DNA: TGCGCCAGCAGCTTGAGGGGAAGGGATGAAAAACTGTTTTTT.